Each of the 24 T cell receptor beta chains below was sequenced from the same sample in a study of a mutant IDH1 vaccine in newly diagnosed glioma. The table came from immunoSEQ multiplex PCR; TCRdb's copy has only in-frame clones and leaves some out. The sample includes about 85,000 clones, 89% of them seen just once. Their antigen targets remain unknown. As for time point: week 47, end of study. A single vaccine dose contained 300 ug of mutant IDH1 20-mer peptide, and topical imiquimod was used with it. The sample consisted of PBMCs, taken from a glioma patient whose treatment included an IDH1 peptide vaccine. These receptors came from a woman between 50 and 59 years old with glioma.

The V and J genes are TRBV7-9 and TRBJ2-7; TRBD2 aligns across 7 bases. Germline V gives CDR1 SEHNR, CDR2 FQNEAQ (reference sequence). The CDR3 is 13 residues long. After removal of 5 bases from V and 2 bases from J, the junction contained 3 bases not matched to a gene. The chain's CDR3 is CASSAGLPYEQYF. Here the CDR3 DNA reads TGTGCCAGCAGCGCGGGACTACCCTACGAGCAGTACTTC.

J is TRBJ2-7 and V is TRBV19, with no clear D. The CDR3 consists of 14 residues. The germline gives CDR1 LNHDA, CDR2 SQIVND (reference sequence). V was shortened by 5 bases and J by 0 bases, with 11 bases between the two germline ends. The chain's CDR3 is CASSWAGDSYEQYF. CDR3 sequence (DNA): TGTGCCAGTAGTTGGGCAGGAGACTCCTACGAGCAGTACTTC.

V is TRBV28 and J is TRBJ1-2, with D possibly TRBD1 on 6 matching bases. The CDR3 totals 14 residues. V lost 11 bases and J 5 bases, leaving 21 bases between the germline ends. The germline V gene encodes CDR1 MDHEN and CDR2 SYDVKM. The CDR3 loop is CAAAGEGVRYGYTF. DNA of the CDR3: TGTGCCGCAGCAGGGGAGGGAGTGAGGTATGGCTACACCTTC.

The chain combines TRBV4-1 with TRBJ2-5, with a tentative D call TRBD1 (5 bases). TRBJ2-7 explains the end of the DNA better; the J call may be wrong. The length of the CDR3 is 15 residues. Germline-derived CDR1 and CDR2 are MGHRA and YSYEKL. The DNA of the CDR3 is TGCGCCAGCAGCCAAGAGGGGCGCGCAGTCCGCGAGCAGTACTTC. It translates to CASSQEGRAVREQYF.

Notes on this clone: This sample also contains other DNA sequences that code for the same CDR3. The chain has TRBV5-1 and TRBJ2-3; tentative D call: TRBD2 (5 bases). The ends were cut back, 0 bases at V and 2 bases at J, with 13 bases in the middle. Germline lookup yields CDR1 SGHRS and CDR2 YFSETQ. This CDR3 has 16 amino acids. CDR3 DNA: TGCGCCAGCAGCTTGGGGGGTCGGGGTACCACAGATACGCAGTATTTT. Translating it yields CASSLGGRGTTDTQYF.

CDR3 sequence: CATSRWQANQPQHF. The CDR3 bases are TGTGCCACCAGCCGTTGGCAGGCAAACCAGCCCCAGCATTTT. The chain uses TRBV19 and TRBJ1-5; D remains ambiguous. Germline values: CDR1 LNHDA, CDR2 SQIVND (reference sequence). V lost 10 bases and J 7 bases, leaving 20 bases between the germline ends. The CDR3 runs to 14 residues.

V and J are TRBV29-1 and TRBJ1-4, with D unclear. Per germline, CDR1 SQVTM and CDR2 ANQGSEA. Trimming removed 4 bases at V and 2 bases at J, with 14 bases between. This CDR3 comprises 15 residues. In DNA form, the CDR3 reads TGCAGCGTTGTAGGAGGGTCGGGGACTAATGAAAAACTGTTTTTT. It specifies CSVVGGSGTNEKLFF.

The V call is TRBV15, the J call TRBJ2-7; TRBD1 is a possible D gene (5 bases). The CDR3 has 12 residues. Trimming shortened V by 3 bases and J by 6 bases, and 9 bases separated the two germline ends. CDR1 and CDR2 (germline): LNHNV, YYDKDF (reference sequence). The CDR3 bases are TGTGCCACCAGCAGCAAAAGGGGCGAGCAGTACTTC. It yields the protein CATSSKRGEQYF.

This chain uses TRBV18 with TRBJ1-2; tentative D call: TRBD1 (6 bases). The CDR3 extends over 13 amino acids. Germline V gene lookup returns CDR1 KGHSH and CDR2 LQKENI. Trimming removed 2 bases from V and 6 bases from J, with 10 bases in between. CDR3 in DNA: TGTGCCAGCTCACCAAACGCAGGGGATGGCTACACCTTC. Its protein is CASSPNAGDGYTF. Filled out from reference TRBV18 and TRBJ1-2, the complete variable domain reads NAGVMQNPRHLVRRRGQEARLRCSPMKGHSHVYWYRQLPEEGLKFMVYLQKENIIDESGMPKERFSAEFPKEGPSILRIQQVVRGDSAAYFCASSPNAGDGYTFGSGTRLTVV.

In this sample, this clone turned up once. The rearrangement uses TRBV4-1 and TRBJ2-2; 7 bases map to TRBD1. Trimming at V came to 4 bases and at J to 8 bases, leaving 13 bases not matched to a gene. CDR1 MGHRA and CDR2 YSYEKL come from the germline V gene. This CDR3 region has 16 residues. The CDR3, as DNA: TGCGCCAGCAGCCTAAGACAGGGTCCCCCCACTGGGGAGCTGTTTTTT. It translates to CASSLRQGPPTGELFF.

This rearrangement joins TRBV6-5 to TRBJ2-7; D gene ambiguous. CDR3 length: 15 residues. V lost 0 bases to trimming and J lost 1 base, with 10 bases between them. Germline assignment: CDR1 MNHEY and CDR2 SVGAGI. As DNA, the CDR3 is TGTGCCAGCAGTTACTCGAATCGCGCGTCCTACGAGCAGTACTTC. Protein product: CASSYSNRASYEQYF.

The J gene is TRBJ2-5, the V gene TRBV7-9, with D unclear. Germline loops: CDR1 SEHNR, CDR2 FQNEAQ (reference sequence). The CDR3 runs to 11 residues. Trimming removed 3 bases from V and 4 bases from J, with 3 bases in between. The CDR3: CASSFGETQYF. In nucleotides, the CDR3 is TGTGCCAGCAGCTTCGGAGAGACCCAGTACTTC.

The chain combines TRBV27 with TRBJ1-1; D uncertain. CDR1 is MNHEY, CDR2 SMNVEV, per germline (reference sequence). V lost 5 bases and J 5 bases, leaving 9 bases between the germline ends. There are 12 residues in the CDR3. DNA of the CDR3: TGTGCCAGCAGTCCTACCGGGACTGAAGCTTTCTTT. Translation: CASSPTGTEAFF.

This chain links TRBV5-1 with TRBJ2-7; D remains ambiguous. The germline V and J ends were trimmed by 0 bases and 7 bases, with 14 bases remaining between them. The CDR3 has 14 amino acids. Germline CDR1 is SGHRS and CDR2 is YFSETQ. CDR3 amino acids: CASSLVPDATEQYF. In DNA, the CDR3 is TGCGCCAGCAGCTTGGTCCCTGACGCTACGGAGCAGTACTTC.

This chain uses TRBV9 with TRBJ2-3; 8 bases are shared with TRBD2. Trimming removed 4 bases from V and 7 bases from J; junction bases left unmatched: 14. The V gene's germline CDR1 is SGDLS and CDR2 YYNGEE. CDR3 length: 16 amino acids. CDR3 DNA: TGTGCCAGCAGCCCCAGAAGCGGGAGCGTAGTCCATACGCAGTATTTT. As protein: CASSPRSGSVVHTQYF.

This clone was picked up a small number of times. The chain has TRBV29-1 and TRBJ1-1, with D uncertain. The CDR3 contains 11 residues. V lost 8 bases and J 1 base, leaving 8 bases between the germline ends. The germline V gene encodes CDR1 SQVTM and CDR2 ANQGSEA. CDR3: CSTYRNTEAFF. The CDR3, as DNA: TGCAGCACCTACAGGAACACTGAAGCTTTCTTT.

This chain uses TRBV6-5 with TRBJ1-5, with a tentative D call TRBD1 (6 bases). V gave up 6 bases and J gave up 6 bases, with 15 bases separating them. The CDR3 is made up of 14 amino acids. Per the germline V gene, CDR1 is MNHEY and CDR2 is SVGAGI. Written as DNA, the CDR3 is TGTGCCAGCAGCCGCCAGGGGATGGGTCAGCCCCAGCATTTT. Its protein is CASSRQGMGQPQHF.

As regards this clone: The junction does not match germline at one end; this may be a read error. The rearrangement uses TRBV27 and TRBJ2-7, with a possible D match to TRBD2 (6 bases). The CDR3 is 16 residues long. CDR1 is MNHEY and CDR2 is SMNVEV in the germline V gene (reference sequence). The DNA of the CDR3 is TGTGCCTGCAGTTTCCTCACTACCGGGAGCCCCTACGAGCAGTACTTC. Translation gives CACSFLTTGSPYEQYF.

The chain has TRBV5-4 and TRBJ2-1; 7 bases match TRBD2. The CDR3 loop spans 16 amino acids. Per the germline V gene, CDR1 is SGHNT and CDR2 is YYREEE (reference sequence). Trimming took 4 bases from V and 3 from J; bases not matched to a gene: 10. CDR3 coding DNA: TGTGCCAGCAGCCCGGGAGGTAACCCTGGCTACAATGAGCAGTTCTTC. Translating gives CASSPGGNPGYNEQFF.

This clone has only a few counts. The chain links TRBV1 to TRBJ2-7; the table's D call TRBD2 went unverified against the DNA. TRBV1 counts as a pseudogene. The CDR3 contains 21 residues. As DNA, the CDR3 is TGCACCAGCAGCCAAATCCTGGGGGACTCCAAGAGGACTAGCGGACCTCACGAGCAGTACTTC. Translation gives CTSSQILGDSKRTSGPHEQYF.

This rearrangement joins TRBV7-9 to TRBJ2-7, with 14 positions matching TRBD2. CDR1 and CDR2 from the germline V gene are SEHNR and FQNEAQ (reference sequence). V shed 8 bases, J shed 3 bases, and the junction held 15 bases outside the gene matches. The length of the CDR3 is 18 residues. The CDR3 loop reads CASGRSSAGTSGGYEQYF. CDR3 bases: TGTGCCAGCGGCCGATCCTCGGCCGGGACTAGCGGGGGCTACGAGCAGTACTTC.

The chain uses TRBV9 and TRBJ2-4; weak D call: TRBD1 (5 bases). The V end lost 2 bases, the J end lost 9 bases, and 15 bases lay between the germline ends. This CDR3 has 14 residues. Per the germline V gene, CDR1 is SGDLS and CDR2 is YYNGEE. Here the CDR3 DNA reads TGTGCCAGCAGCGTCGAGCAGGGTGCAGGCATTCAGTACTTC. Amino acids: CASSVEQGAGIQYF.

The chain recombines TRBV7-9 with TRBJ2-3; the D call may be TRBD1 or TRBD2 (6 bases each). V was pared by 5 bases and J by 2 bases, with 17 bases between. This CDR3 contains 16 residues. Germline V gene data show CDR1 as SEHNR and CDR2 as FQNEAQ (reference sequence). The CDR3 spells CASSTRGGILTDTQYF. CDR3 bases: TGTGCCAGCAGCACCCGAGGGGGGATCCTCACAGATACGCAGTATTTT.

The chain recombines TRBV5-1 with TRBJ1-4, with a possible D match to TRBD1 (5 bases). Germline V gives CDR1 SGHRS, CDR2 YFSETQ. The length of the CDR3 is 14 residues. The V end was cut by 0 bases, the J end by 4 bases, with 7 bases between. In DNA, the CDR3 is TGCGCCAGCAGCTTGGGACAGAGTAATGAAAAACTGTTTTTT. Protein product: CASSLGQSNEKLFF.